This passage covers 32 T cell receptor beta chains from one sample sequenced in a study of CD8 T cells in Susac syndrome. Random hexamers were used to reverse transcribe an amount of about 0.45 to 1 ug RNA. TCRdb reprocessed the immunoSEQ multiplex PCR reads via MiXCR and lists one record per CDR3 protein. The table has 180,000 or so distinct CDR3 sequences, approximately 96% seen once. Sequencing was carried out using CD4+ T cells from PBMCs. All receptors come from a human donor in good health.

This clonotype was seen only once. The chain combines TRBV3-1 with TRBJ1-6; D is possibly TRBD1 (6 bases). V lost 4 bases and J lost 10, with 14 bases in between. CDR3 length equals 14 residues. Germline CDR1 LGHDT, CDR2 YNNKEL (reference sequence). For the CDR3, the DNA is TGTGCCAGCAGCCTAGGGACACCGGAATCACCCCTCCACTTT. This gives the protein CASSLGTPESPLHF.

The genes are TRBV30 and TRBJ2-3, with 9 positions matching TRBD2. The CDR3 extends over 14 amino acids. The junction had 7 bases not matched to a gene; V was cut back by 6 bases and J by 3 bases. Germline lookup yields CDR1 GTSNPN and CDR2 SVGIG (reference sequence). The CDR3 bases are TGTGCCTGTACAAGACTAGCGGATACAGATACGCAGTATTTT. Protein: CACTRLADTDTQYF. Full variable domain (missing parts from reference TRBV30 and TRBJ2-3): SQTIHQWPATLVQPVGSPLSLECTVEGTSNPNLYWYRQAAGRGLQLLFYSVGIGQISSEVPQNLSASRPQDRQFILSSKKLLLSDSGFYLCACTRLADTDTQYFGPGTRLTVL.

The gene calls are TRBV14 and TRBJ2-7; D is possibly TRBD2 (5 bases). V dropped 4 bases and J dropped 1 base, with 17 bases sitting between them. Germline values: CDR1 SGHDN, CDR2 FVKESK. The CDR3 totals 16 residues. CDR3 residues: CASSPLLTGSSYEQYF. CDR3 nucleotides: TGTGCCAGCAGCCCGCTACTAACGGGATCTTCCTACGAGCAGTACTTC.

This chain uses TRBV9 with TRBJ2-1; D perhaps matches TRBD2 (6 bases). V dropped 0 bases and J dropped 9 bases, with 10 bases sitting between them. CDR3 size: 13 residues. In germline, CDR1 is SGDLS, CDR2 YYNGEE. The DNA of the CDR3 is TGTGCCAGCAGCGTAGCTCTGGGGGGTGAGCAGTTCTTC. It is translated as CASSVALGGEQFF. The full variable domain, with the rest looked up from reference TRBV9 and TRBJ2-1, is DSGVTQTPKHLITATGQRVTLRCSPRSGDLSVYWYQQSLDQGLQFLIQYYNGEERAKGNILERFSAQQFPDLHSELNLSSLELGDSALYFCASSVALGGEQFFGPGTRLTVL.

The J gene is TRBJ2-6, the V gene TRBV3-1; possible D gene TRBD1, 6 bases. The CDR3 sequence is 16 residues long. Trimming stripped 4 bases from V and 1 base from J, with 11 bases between. The germline V gene has CDR1 LGHDT and CDR2 YNNKEL (reference sequence). DNA of the CDR3: TGTGCCAGCAGCCTGGGACATACATCTGGGGCCAACGTCCTGACTTTC. This codes for CASSLGHTSGANVLTF. The full variable domain, rest sourced from reference TRBV3-1 and TRBJ2-6, is DTAVSQTPKYLVTQMGNDKSIKCEQNLGHDTMYWYKQDSKKFLKIMFSYNNKELIINETVPNRFSPKSPDKAHLNLHINSLELGDSAVYFCASSLGHTSGANVLTFGAGSRLTVL.

The chain has TRBV7-9 and TRBJ2-3; D unclear. Germline-derived CDR1 and CDR2 are SEHNR and FQNEAQ (reference sequence). V shed 1 base and J shed 0 bases, with 11 bases lying between them. The CDR3 covers 16 residues. The CDR3 nucleotides are TGTGCCAGCAGCTTAGAGGGCGTCAGGAGCACAGATACGCAGTATTTT. This translates into CASSLEGVRSTDTQYF.

This CDR3 is CSARDSGDWLMGTQYF. The DNA for the CDR3 is TGCAGTGCTAGAGACTCAGGGGACTGGCTCATGGGTACGCAGTATTTT. The J gene is TRBJ2-3, the V gene TRBV20-1; either TRBD1 or TRBD2 may fit D (6 bases each). Germline CDR1 is DFQATT and CDR2 is SNEGSKA (reference sequence). This CDR3 has 16 amino acids. Deletions cut 0 bases from V and 8 bases from J, with 21 bases between.

V is TRBV3-1 and J is TRBJ1-2; TRBD1 aligns across 9 bases. CDR3 length equals 13 residues. The germline gives CDR1 LGHDT, CDR2 YNNKEL (reference sequence). V lost 2 bases, J lost 8 bases, and 3 bases stayed unmatched. CDR3 DNA: TGTGCCAGCAGCCAAAGGACAGGGGTAGGCTACACCTTC. Protein sequence: CASSQRTGVGYTF.

V usage is TRBV20-1 and J usage is TRBJ2-5; D gene unclear. CDR1 and CDR2 from the germline V gene are DFQATT and SNEGSKA (reference sequence). This CDR3 region has 13 residues. The V end was cut by 1 base, the J end by 6 bases, with 12 bases between. The CDR3 DNA sequence: TGCAGTGCTAGAGGCAAACACCCCAAGACCCAGTACTTC. As protein: CSARGKHPKTQYF.

The chain is built from TRBV19 and TRBJ2-5, with 7 bases fitting TRBD2. CDR1 is LNHDA and CDR2 is SQIVND in the germline V gene (reference sequence). The CDR3 is 14 residues long. Germline trimming cut 5 bases from V and 5 bases from J; bases unmatched to any gene: 8. The CDR3 nucleotides read TGTGCCAGTAGTCTCAGCGGGGCCCCCGAGACCCAGTACTTC. Its protein is CASSLSGAPETQYF.

The V call is TRBV6-2 or TRBV6-3, the J call TRBJ2-3; D is possibly TRBD2 (6 bases). Trimming cost V 6 bases and J 0 bases, with 19 bases left between them. The CDR3 totals 17 residues. Germline CDR1 and CDR2: MNHEY and SVGEGT. The CDR3 loop is CASRDDSGYLSTDTQYF. The CDR3, as DNA: TGTGCCAGCAGGGATGATAGCGGTTACCTTAGCACAGATACGCAGTATTTT.

The chain has TRBV11-2 and TRBJ2-7, with a possible D match to TRBD1 (5 bases). Germline assignment: CDR1 SGHAT and CDR2 FQNNGV. CDR3 length: 14 residues. Trimming removed 6 bases at V and 0 bases at J, with 12 bases between. CDR3 region: CASSPGALSYEQYF. In DNA, the CDR3 is TGTGCCAGCAGTCCTGGGGCACTCTCCTACGAGCAGTACTTC.

This clonotype was counted once. The chain carries TRBV3-1 and TRBJ2-3; D gene uncertain. The CDR3 length is 14 residues. Trimming removed 5 bases from V and 8 bases from J, with 17 bases in between. CDR1 and CDR2 from the germline V gene are LGHDT and YNNKEL (reference sequence). CDR3 residues: CASSSAFSEGTQYF. In DNA, the CDR3 is TGTGCCAGCAGCTCTGCGTTCAGCGAAGGTACGCAGTATTTT.

A single count supports this clonotype. This CDR3 reads CAWSVQGLAEQYF. The CDR3 DNA reads as TGTGCCTGGAGTGTACAGGGTCTGGCCGAGCAGTACTTC. The chain links TRBV30 to TRBJ2-7; D possibly corresponds to TRBD1 (6 bases). Deletions cut 0 bases from V and 6 bases from J, with 12 bases between. The germline V gene has CDR1 GTSNPN and CDR2 SVGIG (reference sequence). The CDR3 sequence is 13 residues long.

This clonotype occurred a few times. The V call is TRBV3-1, the J call TRBJ2-7; D possibly corresponds to TRBD2 (5 bases). Trimming left V 1 base short and J 1 base short, with 8 bases between. The germline gives CDR1 LGHDT, CDR2 YNNKEL (reference sequence). The CDR3 covers 14 residues. Here the CDR3 reads CASSQGRGSYEQYF. CDR3 bases: TGTGCCAGCAGCCAAGGTAGAGGGTCCTACGAGCAGTACTTC.

The chain links TRBV6-2 or TRBV6-3 to TRBJ2-1; TRBD2 matches at 7 bases. CDR1 and CDR2 (germline): MNHEY, SVGEGT. V was clipped by 2 bases and J by 6 bases; unmatched bases: 7. CDR3 length: 15 amino acids. CDR3 in DNA: TGTGCCAGCAGTTACCTCGCCGTAGCGGGCAATGAGCAGTTCTTC. This encodes CASSYLAVAGNEQFF.

The V and J genes are TRBV29-1 and TRBJ2-5, with D maybe TRBD1 (6 bases). Trimming took off 5 bases at V and 7 bases at J, with 17 bases between the two ends. CDR3 length equals 13 residues. From germline, CDR1 is SQVTM and CDR2 ANQGSEA. The CDR3 coding sequence is TGCAGCGTTAAGTTACTGGCAGGGGTGACCCAGTACTTC. Translated, it gives CSVKLLAGVTQYF. The variable domain in full, completed from reference TRBV29-1 and TRBJ2-5, reads SAVISQKPSRDICQRGTSLTIQCQVDSQVTMMFWYRQQPGQSLTLIATANQGSEATYESGFVIDKFPISRPNLTFSTLTVSNMSPEDSSIYLCSVKLLAGVTQYFGPGTRLLVL.

The chain uses TRBV18 and TRBJ2-5, with TRBD1 as a possible D gene (6 bases). The CDR3 runs to 13 residues. The V gene's germline CDR1 is KGHSH and CDR2 LQKENI. With 4 bases removed from V and 2 bases from J, the gap between germline ends came to 8 bases. CDR3 amino acids: CASSRGQQETQYF. For the CDR3, the DNA is TGTGCCAGCTCACGAGGACAGCAAGAGACCCAGTACTTC.

The rearrangement links TRBV7-9 to TRBJ2-5, with D tentatively TRBD2 (7 bases). This CDR3 comprises 16 residues. Per germline, CDR1 SEHNR and CDR2 FQNEAQ (reference sequence). Trimming stripped 4 bases from V and 1 base from J, with 16 bases between. CDR3 residues: CASSSSLGGPQETQYF. The CDR3 coding sequence is TGTGCCAGCAGCTCCAGTCTCGGGGGGCCCCAAGAGACCCAGTACTTC.

The rearrangement joins TRBV20-1 to TRBJ1-1; D may be TRBD1 (6 bases). Trimming left V 6 bases short and J 4 bases short, with 12 bases between. The CDR3 contains 12 residues. Per the germline V gene, CDR1 is DFQATT and CDR2 is SNEGSKA (reference sequence). The CDR3, as DNA: TGCAGTGCGGTAGACAGGACCACTGAAGCTTTCTTT. This codes for CSAVDRTTEAFF.

The J gene is TRBJ1-2, the V gene TRBV3-1; 7 positions agree with TRBD1. The V gene end was trimmed by 1 base and the J gene end by 3 bases; junction bases not matched to a gene: 5. This CDR3 has 15 residues. CDR1 is LGHDT, CDR2 YNNKEL, per germline (reference sequence). CDR3 in amino acids: CASSQGQGKDYGYTF. The DNA for the CDR3 is TGTGCCAGCAGCCAAGGACAGGGAAAGGACTATGGCTACACCTTC.

The rearrangement links TRBV20-1 to TRBJ2-7, with D possibly being TRBD1 (5 bases). The germline gives CDR1 DFQATT, CDR2 SNEGSKA (reference sequence). The ends were cut back, 2 bases at V and 9 bases at J, with 17 bases in the middle. The CDR3 is made up of 13 amino acids. DNA for the CDR3: TGCAGTGCTAGAAGCCAGGGCGCGGTTGGGCAGTACTTC. This gives the protein CSARSQGAVGQYF.

This clonotype has a single count. This chain links TRBV6-1 with TRBJ2-7, with 12 bases that match TRBD2. The CDR3 runs to 16 residues. V lost 3 bases, J lost 4 bases, and 7 bases stayed unmatched. Germline CDR1 MNHNS, CDR2 SASEGT. This chain's CDR3 is CASSDTSGGNSYEQYF. The CDR3 nucleotides are TGTGCCAGCAGTGACACTAGCGGGGGGAACTCTTACGAGCAGTACTTC.

CDR3 sequence: CSASSGGYNEQFF. The CDR3 nucleotides read TGCAGTGCTTCTAGCGGGGGGTACAATGAGCAGTTCTTC. The chain is built from TRBV20-1 and TRBJ2-1; TRBD2 matches at 11 bases. Per germline, CDR1 DFQATT and CDR2 SNEGSKA (reference sequence). The CDR3 is 13 residues long. V trimming: 5 bases; J trimming: 4 bases; junction bases outside the gene matches: 1.

The V and J genes are TRBV6-5 and TRBJ1-3; D is possibly TRBD1 (5 bases). The CDR3 loop spans 12 amino acids. CDR1 and CDR2 (germline): MNHEY, SVGAGI. V gave up 6 bases and J gave up 2 bases, with 5 bases separating them. The chain's CDR3 is CASRGAGNTIYF. In DNA form, the CDR3 reads TGTGCCAGCAGGGGGGCTGGAAACACCATATATTTT.

The sample holds one count of this clonotype. The chain uses TRBV12-3 or TRBV12-4 and TRBJ1-6, with 10 bases fitting TRBD1. V was clipped by 3 bases and J by 3 bases; unmatched bases: 2. This CDR3 has 16 residues. CDR3 in amino acids: CASSFGQGGYNSPLHF. CDR3 DNA sequence: TGTGCCAGCAGTTTTGGACAGGGGGGCTATAATTCACCCCTCCACTTT.

The rearrangement joins TRBV5-1 to TRBJ2-7; tentative D call: TRBD1 (6 bases). The CDR3 consists of 15 residues. Germline V gene data show CDR1 as SGHRS and CDR2 as YFSETQ. V was shortened by 0 bases and J by 3 bases, with 13 bases between the two germline ends. Here the CDR3 DNA reads TGCGCCAGCAGCTTGGGTCAGGGGAGAAACTACGAGCAGTACTTC. Its translation: CASSLGQGRNYEQYF.

The rearrangement joins TRBV18 to TRBJ2-5; 11 bases map to TRBD2. With 0 bases clipped from V and 1 base from J, the junction kept 7 bases outside the gene matches. CDR1 and CDR2 from the germline V gene are KGHSH and LQKENI. This CDR3 has 18 amino acids. CDR3 DNA sequence: TGTGCCAGCTCACCACCTACCGGGACTAGCGGTATCCAAGAGACCCAGTACTTC. It specifies CASSPPTGTSGIQETQYF.

The gene calls are TRBV7-9 and TRBJ2-3; D unresolved. The CDR3 loop spans 13 amino acids. The V gene lost 6 bases and the J gene lost 5 bases, with 12 bases spanning the gap. Germline V CDR1 and CDR2: SEHNR, FQNEAQ (reference sequence). CDR3 region: CASRPLRGDTQYF. CDR3 nucleotide sequence: TGTGCCAGCAGACCGTTAAGAGGAGATACGCAGTATTTT.

This chain connects TRBV6-2 or TRBV6-3 to TRBJ2-7; D may be TRBD1 or TRBD2 (5 bases each). Germline V gene sequence: CDR1 MNHEY, CDR2 SVGEGT. V was shortened by 0 bases and J by 0 bases, with 9 bases between the two germline ends. This CDR3 has 15 residues. The CDR3 is CASSYSGTVSYEQYF. CDR3 DNA: TGTGCCAGCAGTTACTCAGGGACGGTCTCCTACGAGCAGTACTTC.

The chain joins TRBV29-1 to TRBJ2-1; 7 bases match TRBD2. The length of the CDR3 is 12 residues. The ends lost 4 bases at V and 8 bases at J; junction bases unmatched: 5. Germline-derived CDR1 and CDR2 are SQVTM and ANQGSEA. CDR3 residues: CSVGAGRDEQFF. CDR3 DNA sequence: TGCAGCGTTGGGGCAGGGAGGGATGAGCAGTTCTTC.

This chain connects TRBV3-1 to TRBJ2-7; 12 bases map to TRBD2. The CDR3 loop spans 17 amino acids. Germline CDR1 is LGHDT and CDR2 is YNNKEL (reference sequence). J was trimmed by 0 bases and V by 3 bases; bases with no gene match: 6. The CDR3 DNA follows: TGTGCCAGCAGCCACCTCCCACTAGCGGGGGGCTCCTACGAGCAGTACTTC. Translating it yields CASSHLPLAGGSYEQYF.